The rows below give T cell receptor beta chains drawn from one sample of a study of shared clonotypes between healthy human individuals. Sequenced by immunoSEQ multiplex PCR; TCRdb stores in-frame clones only, minus some. The sample has roughly 2.1 million clones, about 93% seen once; the top ten hold more than 1.5%. The sequencing input was naive CD8+ T cells from PBMCs. Receptors originate from a man aged 18 to 29 in good health. Some clones in this sample may be carry-over from other donors' samples. CDR3s include the opening cysteine and the closing phenylalanine or tryptophan. The D gene is left open where the match is weak. Clone size is not always given. Where it is, it says once, few, many or a class for expanded clones.

D,J,size,V,DNA,CDR3
TRBD1,TRBJ2-7,once,TRBV5-4,TGTGCCAGCAGCTTGGATAGGACAGGGGACTACGAGCAGTACTTC,CASSLDRTGDYEQYF
-,TRBJ2-5,-,TRBV29-1,TGCAGCGCCACGGGGGTGGGGGTCCAAGAGACCCAGTACTTC,CSATGVGVQETQYF
-,TRBJ1-4,-,TRBV6-6,TGTGCCAGCAGTTACGACAGCTTTAATGAAAAACTGTTTTTT,CASSYDSFNEKLFF
TRBD2,TRBJ2-3,-,TRBV5-4,TGTGCCAGCAGCTCACGGGACTATAGCACAGATACGCAGTATTTT,CASSSRDYSTDTQYF
-,TRBJ2-7,-,TRBV7-9,TGTGCCAGCAGCCAAAGGGGCTTCTCCTACGAGCAGTACTTC,CASSQRGFSYEQYF
-,TRBJ1-1,-,TRBV19,TGTGCCAGTACCCTTCCCAACGGGCACACTGAAGCTTTCTTT,CASTLPNGHTEAFF
TRBD2,TRBJ2-1,-,TRBV29-1,TGCAGCGCCGGACTAGCGGGGCCCTACAATGAGCAGTTCTTC,CSAGLAGPYNEQFF
-,TRBJ2-3,-,TRBV21-1,TGTGCCAGCAGCTGCTTAAACCGGTCCGCCGCAGATACGCAGTATTTT,CASSCLNRSAADTQYF
-,TRBJ1-1,-,TRBV9,TGTGCCAGCAGCCCCCATAAGAACACTGAAGCTTTCTTT,CASSPHKNTEAFF
TRBD1,TRBJ2-7,-,TRBV27,TGTGCCAGCAGTGGTCGGGACAGGGGTTACGACGAGCAGTACTTC,CASSGRDRGYDEQYF
-,TRBJ2-7,-,TRBV27,TGTGCCAGCAGTTTAGTCCCCGGCTACGAGCAGTACTTC,CASSLVPGYEQYF
-,TRBJ1-5,-,TRBV6-5,TGTGCCAGCGGGGAAGGTAGCAATCAGCCCCAGCATTTT,CASGEGSNQPQHF
TRBD1,TRBJ1-5,-,TRBV28,TGTGCCAGCAGTTTAGGACAGGGCGATCAGCCCCAGCATTTT,CASSLGQGDQPQHF
-,TRBJ2-7,-,TRBV14,TGTGCCAGCAGCCAAGGACCTATAATCTACGAGCAGTACTTC,CASSQGPIIYEQYF
-,TRBJ1-3,-,TRBV13,TGTGCCAGCAGCACCCCCCAGGGCCGGAACACCATATATTTT,CASSTPQGRNTIYF
TRBD2,TRBJ2-1,-,TRBV2,TGTGCCAGCAGTGTCGGCATCGTAGGGACTAGCGATGGGGAGCAGTTCTTC,CASSVGIVGTSDGEQFF
TRBD2,TRBJ2-1,-,TRBV5-1,TGCGCCAGCAGCTTGGGGACTAGCGGTTACAATGAGCAGTTCTTC,CASSLGTSGYNEQFF
TRBD2,TRBJ2-2,-,TRBV9,TGTGCCAGCAGCCAAAATATAGCGGGAGGGAACACCGGGGAGCTGTTTTTT,CASSQNIAGGNTGELFF
TRBD2,TRBJ2-7,-,TRBV18,TGTGCCAGCTCACCCGGGGTAGCGGGAGGGTTGGCCTCCTACGAGCAGTACTTC,CASSPGVAGGLASYEQYF
-,TRBJ2-1,-,TRBV4-1,TGCGCCAGCAGCCAAGACACGGGCCAGTACAATGAGCAGTTCTTC,CASSQDTGQYNEQFF
-,TRBJ1-2,-,TRBV20-1,TGCAGTGCTAGGATGTATGGCTACACCTTC,CSARMYGYTF
TRBD2,TRBJ2-7,-,TRBV11-2,TGTGCCAGCAGCCACCCGGGACTAGCGGTAAATTACGAGCAGTACTTC,CASSHPGLAVNYEQYF
-,TRBJ2-7,-,TRBV28,TGTGCCAGCAGCTGGATAGCGGTATCCTACGAGCAGTACTTC,CASSWIAVSYEQYF
TRBD2,TRBJ2-5,-,TRBV27,TGTGCCAGCAGCCGGCTCAATTCTAGCGGGAGACGAGAGACCCAGTACTTC,CASSRLNSSGRRETQYF
-,TRBJ1-2,-,TRBV10-3,TGTGCCATCAGGGCCGAGACGGGCCTAAACTATGGCTACACCTTC,CAIRAETGLNYGYTF
TRBD1,TRBJ2-3,-,TRBV7-9,TGTGCCAGCAGCTTTTTGGACAGGGGTCCAGATACGCAGTATTTT,CASSFLDRGPDTQYF
TRBD1,TRBJ2-2,-,TRBV6-1,TGTGCCAGCAGCCGGACAGGGGGCGCCCCCGGGGAGCTGTTTTTT,CASSRTGGAPGELFF
TRBD1,TRBJ2-7,few,TRBV7-2,TGTGCCAGCAGCTTCTACGGGACAGGGTACGAGCAGTACTTC,CASSFYGTGYEQYF
TRBD1,TRBJ1-1,-,TRBV7-9,TGTGCCAGCAGGACCCCCCGGACAGGGCTGAACACTGAAGCTTTCTTT,CASRTPRTGLNTEAFF
-,TRBJ2-2,-,TRBV9,TGTGCCAGCAGCGTATACGCAGGCACTACCGGGGAGCTGTTTTTT,CASSVYAGTTGELFF
-,TRBJ2-1,-,TRBV27,TGTGCCAGCAGTTTATTACTCGGCAGTGAGCAGTTCTTC,CASSLLLGSEQFF
-,TRBJ1-1,few,TRBV14,TGTGCCAGCAGCCACTGGGGCCAGAACACTGAAGCTTTCTTT,CASSHWGQNTEAFF
-,TRBJ2-7,-,TRBV28,TGTGCCAGCAGTTTCGGGGGGCTCTCCTACGAGCAGTACTTC,CASSFGGLSYEQYF
-,TRBJ2-1,-,TRBV29-1,TGCAGCGTTGAGATTGTAAGTTACAATGAGCAGTTCTTC,CSVEIVSYNEQFF
-,TRBJ1-3,-,TRBV14,TGTGCCAGCAGCCAAGAGCAGGGCGGGGGAAACACCATATATTTT,CASSQEQGGGNTIYF
TRBD1,TRBJ2-1,-,TRBV29-1,TGCAGCGCCGGACAGGGGGTGGTTCCTCGCCTTAATGAGCAGTTCTTC,CSAGQGVVPRLNEQFF
-,TRBJ1-2,many,TRBV5-4,TGTGCCAGCAGCCTGATACCGCGGGATGGCTACACCTTC,CASSLIPRDGYTF
TRBD2,TRBJ2-7,-,TRBV9,TGTGCCAGCAGCGCCGCCCTAGCGGGTAACTACGAGCAGTACTTC,CASSAALAGNYEQYF
-,TRBJ1-5,-,TRBV2,TGTGCCAGCCGGTCGACGGGGGATCAGCCCCAGCATTTT,CASRSTGDQPQHF
-,TRBJ1-1,-,TRBV5-4,TGTGCCAGCAGCTTGACCAACACTGAAGCTTTCTTT,CASSLTNTEAFF
-,TRBJ1-3,once,TRBV30,TGTGCCTGCCGAGGGGCCGGAAACACCATATATTTT,CACRGAGNTIYF
TRBD1,TRBJ2-7,few,TRBV2,TGTGCCAGCAGCACAGGGGATGCCATTGTGGGGCAGTACTTC,CASSTGDAIVGQYF
-,TRBJ1-2,once,TRBV10-3,TGTGCCATCCGGACCGTCTATGGCTACACCTTC,CAIRTVYGYTF
TRBD1,TRBJ1-3,few,TRBV7-8,TGTGCCAGCAGCTTAGGACAGGGCCCTGGAAACACCATATATTTT,CASSLGQGPGNTIYF
-,TRBJ2-1,-,TRBV7-9,TGTGCCAGCAGCTTCCAGTTGGATCAGCAGTTCTTC,CASSFQLDQQFF
-,TRBJ1-2,once,TRBV4-2,TGTGCCAGCAGCCAAGATACCCCGGGACCTGGGGGCGGCTACACCTTC,CASSQDTPGPGGGYTF
-,TRBJ2-6,-,TRBV9,TGTGCCAGCAGCCTTGGGACGGGGAAGTCTGGGGCCAACGTCCTGACTTTC,CASSLGTGKSGANVLTF
-,TRBJ2-2,-,TRBV19,TGTGCCAGTAGCCCACTGACAGGCGGGGTTGGGGCCACCGGGGAGCTGTTTTTT,CASSPLTGGVGATGELFF
-,TRBJ1-3,-,TRBV28,TGTGCCAGCAGTAAACAGACGGTGTGGAACACCATATATTTT,CASSKQTVWNTIYF
-,TRBJ2-7,-,TRBV11-2,TGTGCCAGCAGGCCGGCAGCGAGCGGAGGCTACGAGCAGTACTTC,CASRPAASGGYEQYF